These T cell receptor beta chains were read from a single sample in a study of shared clonotypes between healthy human individuals. The table came from immunoSEQ multiplex PCR; TCRdb's copy has only in-frame clones and leaves some out. The profile shows 950,000 to 1,100,000 clones, under 80% of them singletons. Sequenced: memory CD4+ T cells sorted from blood. These receptors all stem from a young man in good health. Both conserved end residues are trimmed from each CDR3. The D gene is left open where the match is weak.

>TRBV30|TRBJ1-6|NA
AWSVGGRDSPLH
>TRBV19|TRBJ1-1|NA
ASRTAGVMDTEAF
>TRBV29-1|TRBJ1-1|NA
SVDPGLLNTEAF
>TRBV5-5|TRBJ2-5|NA
ASSQRETQY
>TRBV5-1|TRBJ2-1|NA
ASSLRQDEQF
>TRBV30|TRBJ2-7|TRBD2
AWAWGRAYEQY
>TRBV28|TRBJ2-2|TRBD2
ASRRQGLAGTTGELF
>TRBV7-3|TRBJ2-3|NA
ASSRTHTDTQY
>TRBV5-1|TRBJ2-1|NA
ASSLELAPPDEQF
>TRBV2|TRBJ1-2|NA
ASSRGPANYGYT
>TRBV5-1|TRBJ1-2|NA
ASSLGYNYGYT
>TRBV27|TRBJ1-5|TRBD1
ASSPTGGRFGNQPQH
>TRBV6-1|TRBJ2-7|NA
AIRDYAYEQY
>TRBV5-5|TRBJ2-3|NA
ASSFQQPDTQY
>TRBV5-6|TRBJ1-5|NA
ASSLGPFPNQPQH
>TRBV6-6|TRBJ2-7|TRBD1
ASSYSGQGGYEQY
>TRBV4-1|TRBJ2-5|TRBD2
ASSQGLGTSGGRPQETQY
>TRBV7-2|TRBJ2-5|TRBD2
ASAWGGLAVQY
>TRBV19|TRBJ2-7|NA
ASSARAGRFYEQY
>TRBV7-2|TRBJ2-1|TRBD2
ASSRGLAGNNEQF
>TRBV19|TRBJ1-4|NA
ATKRTRGNEKLF
>TRBV19|TRBJ2-5|NA
ASSMDGRDGETQY
>TRBV11-3|TRBJ2-3|NA
ASSPLATDTQY
>TRBV27|TRBJ2-5|TRBD2
ASSSGLAGTQY
>TRBV5-1|TRBJ2-3|NA
ASSLGDGQPSTDTQY
>TRBV5-1|TRBJ2-3|NA
ASSSSVVGSTDTQY
>TRBV19|TRBJ2-3|NA
ASGAGEADTQY
>TRBV5-4|TRBJ2-5|NA
ASSWSRGFGETQY
>TRBV18|TRBJ1-5|NA
ASSNSLNQPQH
>TRBV6-5|TRBJ1-4|NA
ASSYSASPGGQKLF
>TRBV30|TRBJ2-1|TRBD1
AWSYGTGGEQF
>TRBV7-2|TRBJ2-2|NA
ASSRVAGTNTGELF
>TRBV21-1|TRBJ1-1|NA
ASYYTEAF
>TRBV10-3|TRBJ2-7|NA
APPWYTYEQY
>TRBV5-4|TRBJ2-7|TRBD1
ASSLGGRGTYEQY
>TRBV4-1|TRBJ1-2|TRBD1
ASRPRSGQGASYGYT
>TRBV19|TRBJ2-2|NA
ASSIDLRATGELF
>TRBV7-2|TRBJ1-1|NA
ASSLDPGLIIEAF
>TRBV11-2|TRBJ2-1|NA
ASSLDSVGSYNEQF
>TRBV6-6|TRBJ2-2|TRBD1
ASRARGTGAVGELF